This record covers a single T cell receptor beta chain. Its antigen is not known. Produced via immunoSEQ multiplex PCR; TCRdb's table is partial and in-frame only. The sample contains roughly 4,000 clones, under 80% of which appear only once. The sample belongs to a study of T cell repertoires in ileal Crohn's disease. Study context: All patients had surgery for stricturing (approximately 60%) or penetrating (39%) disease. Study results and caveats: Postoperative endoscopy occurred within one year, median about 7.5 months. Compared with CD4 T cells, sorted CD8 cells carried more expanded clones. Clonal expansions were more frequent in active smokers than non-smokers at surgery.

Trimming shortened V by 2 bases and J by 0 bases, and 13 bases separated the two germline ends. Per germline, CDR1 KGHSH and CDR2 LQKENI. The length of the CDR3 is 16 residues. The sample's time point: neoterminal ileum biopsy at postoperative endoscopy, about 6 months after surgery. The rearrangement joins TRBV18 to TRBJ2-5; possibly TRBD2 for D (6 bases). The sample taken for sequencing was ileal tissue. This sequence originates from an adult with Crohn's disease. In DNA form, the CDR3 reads TGTGCCAGCTCACCAAGGATAGCGGCCTACCAAGAGACCCAGTACTTC. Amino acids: CASSPRIAAYQETQYF.